This TCR beta chain was recorded in a study of CD8+CD57+ T cells in acquired aplastic anemia. Study findings and constraints: Researchers report that twenty-nine CD8+ CDR3 sequences appeared in both patients and controls.

Researchers used genomic DNA as the template to profile TCR beta VDJ and CDR3. One entry per CDR3 protein results from TCRdb running MiXCR on the reads. The data contain fewer than 200,000 distinct CDR3 sequences, over 55% of them seen just once; the ten biggest clones take up around 45%. The V gene end was trimmed by 3 bases and the J gene end by 2 bases; junction bases not matched to a gene: 3. This CDR3 is built from 15 residues. Germline loops: CDR1 SGHVS, CDR2 FQNEAQ. An expansion of CD8+CD57+ cells by flow cytometry had been shown in patients chosen for sequencing. All patients had severe acquired aplastic anemia. This clonotype appeared many times. Its antigen is undetermined.

The rearrangement uses TRBV7-8 and TRBJ2-1, with 8 nucleotides matching TRBD1. The receptor was derived from a human donor with aplastic anemia. The source material was sorted CD4+, CD8+, or CD8+CD57+ T cells (not recorded which) from PBMCs. For the CDR3, the DNA is TGTGCCAGCAGCTTTAGGACAGGGACCTACAATGAGCAGTTCTTC. Its protein product is CASSFRTGTYNEQFF.